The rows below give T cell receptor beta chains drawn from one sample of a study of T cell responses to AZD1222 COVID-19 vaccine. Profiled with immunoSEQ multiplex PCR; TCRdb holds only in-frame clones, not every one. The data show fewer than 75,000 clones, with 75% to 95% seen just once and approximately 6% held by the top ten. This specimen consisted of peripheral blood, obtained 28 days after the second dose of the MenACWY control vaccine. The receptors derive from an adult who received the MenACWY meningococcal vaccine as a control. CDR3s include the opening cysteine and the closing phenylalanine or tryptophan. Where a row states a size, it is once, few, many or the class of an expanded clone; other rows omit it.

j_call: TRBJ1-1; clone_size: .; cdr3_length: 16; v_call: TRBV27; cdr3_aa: CASSLLGRTSNTEAFF
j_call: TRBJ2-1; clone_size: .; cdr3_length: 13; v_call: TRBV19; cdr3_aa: CASSIQGLNEQFF
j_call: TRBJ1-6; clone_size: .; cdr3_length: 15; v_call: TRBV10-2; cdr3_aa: CASSERGGEGSPLHF
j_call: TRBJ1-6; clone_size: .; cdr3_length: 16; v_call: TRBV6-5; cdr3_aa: CASSYFRVSYNSPLHF
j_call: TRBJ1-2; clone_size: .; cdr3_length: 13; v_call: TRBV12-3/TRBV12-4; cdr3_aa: CASSPQGNYGYTF
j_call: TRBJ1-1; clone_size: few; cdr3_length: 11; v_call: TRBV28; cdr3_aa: CASNTGVRAFF
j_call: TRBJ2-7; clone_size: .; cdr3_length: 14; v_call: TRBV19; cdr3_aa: CASSTGPAGFEQYF
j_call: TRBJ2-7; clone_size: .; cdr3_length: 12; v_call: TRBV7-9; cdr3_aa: CASRLGGVDKYF
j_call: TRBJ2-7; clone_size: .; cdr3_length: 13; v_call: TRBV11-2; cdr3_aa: CASSLGTGYEQYF
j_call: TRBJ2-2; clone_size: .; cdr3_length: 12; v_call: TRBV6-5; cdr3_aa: CASPSNTGELFF
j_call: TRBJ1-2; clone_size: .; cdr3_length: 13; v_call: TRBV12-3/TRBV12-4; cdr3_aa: CASRKASNYGYTF
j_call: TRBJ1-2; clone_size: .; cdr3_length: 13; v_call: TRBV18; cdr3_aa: CASSPGPNYGYTF
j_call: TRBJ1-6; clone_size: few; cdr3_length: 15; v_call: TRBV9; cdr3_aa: CASSVAGTANSPLHF
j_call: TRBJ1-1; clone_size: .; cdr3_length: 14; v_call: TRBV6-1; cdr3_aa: CASSEKQGGTEAFF
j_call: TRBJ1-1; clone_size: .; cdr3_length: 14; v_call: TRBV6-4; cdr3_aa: CASSPDRVGTEAFF
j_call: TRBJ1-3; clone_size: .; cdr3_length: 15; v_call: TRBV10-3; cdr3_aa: CAISETSTSGNTIYF
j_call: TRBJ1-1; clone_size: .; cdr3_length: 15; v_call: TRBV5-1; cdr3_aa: CASSFLDSTGTEAFF
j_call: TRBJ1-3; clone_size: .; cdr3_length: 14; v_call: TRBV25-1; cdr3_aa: CASSEWSGEDTIYF
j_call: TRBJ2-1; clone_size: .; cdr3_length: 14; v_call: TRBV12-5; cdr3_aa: CASGSVGSYNEQFF
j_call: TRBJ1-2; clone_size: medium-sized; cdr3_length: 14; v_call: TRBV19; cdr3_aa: CATSWDRESHGYTF
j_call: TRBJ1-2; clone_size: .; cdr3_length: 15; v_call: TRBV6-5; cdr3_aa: CASSYSGASNYGYTF
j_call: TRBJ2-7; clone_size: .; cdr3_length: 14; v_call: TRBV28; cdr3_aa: CASRTPSDRYEQYF
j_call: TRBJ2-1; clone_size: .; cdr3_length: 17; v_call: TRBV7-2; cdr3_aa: CASSQTSGRVTYNEQFF
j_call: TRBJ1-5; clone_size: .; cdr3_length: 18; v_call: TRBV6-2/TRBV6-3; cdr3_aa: CASSPRGTSFNSNQPQHF
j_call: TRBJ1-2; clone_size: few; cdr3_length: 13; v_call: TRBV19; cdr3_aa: CASRAGLNYGYTF
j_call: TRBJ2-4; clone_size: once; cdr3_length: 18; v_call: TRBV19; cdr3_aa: CASSIEHTFWGAKNIQYF
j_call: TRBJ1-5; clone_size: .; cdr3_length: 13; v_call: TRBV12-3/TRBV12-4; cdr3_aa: CASSMTSDQPQHF
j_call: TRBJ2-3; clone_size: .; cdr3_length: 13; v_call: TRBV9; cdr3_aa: CASSVGLADTQYF
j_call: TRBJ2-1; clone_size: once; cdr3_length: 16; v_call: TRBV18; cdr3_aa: CASSLAVTSAYNEQFF